These 8 T cell receptor beta chains were all obtained from the same sample, sequenced in a study of T cell responses to AZD1222 COVID-19 vaccine. The data were produced by immunoSEQ multiplex PCR, yet TCRdb's version contains in-frame clones alone and is incomplete. Of more than 95,000 clones detected, roughly 87% appear once; the ten largest clones hold around 7.5%. The specimen comprised peripheral blood, sampled on day 0 of AZD1222 vaccination. The receptors derive from an adult in good health.

This clone was found a few times. This chain joins TRBV12-3 or TRBV12-4 and TRBJ1-5; 8 bases match TRBD1. With 6 bases clipped from V and 5 bases from J, the junction kept 3 bases outside the gene matches. CDR3 length: 13 residues. CDR3 protein: CASRPDRDQPQHF. In nucleotides, the CDR3 is TGTGCCAGCAGGCCGGACAGGGATCAGCCCCAGCATTTT.

The V and J genes are TRBV7-8 and TRBJ1-4; the D gene is possibly TRBD1 (6 bases). Germline-derived CDR1 and CDR2 are SGHVS and FQNEAQ. The CDR3 runs to 13 residues. V lost 6 bases and J 7 bases, leaving 12 bases between the germline ends. The CDR3 is CASRGGRGEKLFF. As DNA, the CDR3 is TGTGCCAGCAGGGGGGGGCGAGGTGAAAAACTGTTTTTT.

Only one count was recorded for this clone. CDR3 protein: CASSPRGSNQPQHF. DNA of the CDR3: TGTGCCAGCAGCCCTAGGGGGAGCAATCAGCCCCAGCATTTT. V gene TRBV7-2 combines with J gene TRBJ1-5; possibly TRBD1 for D (6 bases). CDR3 length: 14 residues. The V and J ends lost 5 bases and 1 base respectively, with 9 bases between them. CDR1 is SGHTA, CDR2 FQGNSA, per germline.

The chain couples TRBV2 to TRBJ1-2; D unresolved. Deletions cut 7 bases from V and 4 bases from J, with 19 bases between. Per germline, CDR1 SNHLY and CDR2 FYNNEI. The CDR3 is made up of 15 amino acids. In nucleotides, the CDR3 is TGTGCCAGCACCACGCCGGGATTGGAGCGCTATGGCTACACCTTC. It encodes CASTTPGLERYGYTF.

J is TRBJ1-5 and V is TRBV9; the match to TRBD1 covers 10 bases. CDR3 length: 15 amino acids. Losses at the gene ends were 4 bases for V and 3 bases for J; bases not matched to a gene: 4. In germline, CDR1 is SGDLS, CDR2 YYNGEE. This CDR3 is CASSRTGGNNQPQHF. As DNA, the CDR3 is TGTGCCAGCAGCCGGACAGGGGGAAACAATCAGCCCCAGCATTTT.

There are a few counts of this clone. This chain uses TRBV3-1 (or the pseudogene TRBV3-2) with TRBJ2-2, with a possible D match to TRBD2 (7 bases). The germline V gene encodes CDR1 LGHDT and CDR2 YNNKEL (reference sequence). This CDR3 is 15 amino acids long. Trimming cost V 4 bases and J 4 bases, with 13 bases left between them. In nucleotides, the CDR3 is TGTGCCAGCAGCCTAAGAGGGGGGGGCACCGGGGAGCTGTTTTTT. This sequence encodes CASSLRGGGTGELFF.

The chain is built from TRBV11-2 and TRBJ2-7; D possibly uses TRBD1 or TRBD2 (5 bases each). Germline values: CDR1 SGHAT, CDR2 FQNNGV. The CDR3 runs to 12 residues. Trimming pared 6 bases from V and 9 bases from J, leaving 15 bases between. The CDR3 bases are TGTGCCAGCAGGGAATCACGGGGACGGCAGTACTTC. Its protein is CASRESRGRQYF.

The V call is TRBV28, the J call TRBJ2-3; D is possibly TRBD2 (6 bases). Germline CDR1 is MDHEN and CDR2 is SYDVKM. Trimming left V 3 bases short and J 4 bases short, with 14 bases between. This CDR3 region has 15 residues. The CDR3 coding sequence is TGTGCCAGCAGTTTCGAACTAGCCGAGCCAGATACGCAGTATTTT. Translation gives CASSFELAEPDTQYF.